Presented here are 21 T cell receptor beta chains from one specimen sequenced in a study of blood T cell repertoires in COVID-19. The data were produced by immunoSEQ multiplex PCR, yet TCRdb's version contains in-frame clones alone and is incomplete. The data contain roughly 74,000 clones, about 88% of them singletons. The sequencing sample was made of peripheral blood. These receptors all come from a man aged 65 to 79 with active or convalescent COVID-19.

The chain employs TRBV9 and TRBJ1-2, with 9 bases aligning to TRBD1. The CDR3 contains 16 residues. The V and J ends lost 0 bases and 6 bases, in that order; junction bases with no gene match: 9. The V gene's germline CDR1 is SGDLS and CDR2 YYNGEE. The CDR3 nucleotides read TGTGCCAGCAGCGTAGCGTTGGGACAGGGCCTCGATGGCTACACCTTC. Translation gives CASSVALGQGLDGYTF.

This clone was counted only a few times. The V gene is TRBV10-2, the J gene TRBJ1-3; no clear D. Germline V gene data show CDR1 as WSHSY and CDR2 as SAAADI. The CDR3 contains 13 residues. Trimming cost V 6 bases and J 2 bases, with 8 bases left between them. The CDR3 loop is CASRGQAGNTIYF. CDR3 bases: TGCGCCAGCAGGGGCCAGGCTGGAAACACCATATATTTT.

The chain has TRBV5-6 and TRBJ2-3, with TRBD2 as a possible D gene (7 bases). CDR3 length equals 15 residues. Germline CDR1 reads SGHDT; CDR2 reads YYEEEE. Trimming pared 6 bases from V and 3 bases from J, leaving 17 bases between. CDR3 coding DNA: TGTGCCAGCAACAGCTTAGGGGGGGCAACAGATACGCAGTATTTT. It is translated as CASNSLGGATDTQYF.

In nucleotides, the CDR3 is TGTGCCTGGAGGACCGGGACTAGATACAATGAGCAGTTCTTC. As protein: CAWRTGTRYNEQFF. The chain recombines TRBV30 with TRBJ2-1; 8 positions agree with TRBD2. Germline V CDR1 and CDR2: GTSNPN, SVGIG (reference sequence). This CDR3 has 14 residues. V lost 3 bases, J lost 4 bases, and 5 bases stayed unmatched.

The chain uses TRBV6-5 and TRBJ2-5; D possibly corresponds to TRBD2 (6 bases). With 0 bases removed from V and 4 bases from J, the gap between germline ends came to 15 bases. The germline gives CDR1 MNHEY, CDR2 SVGAGI. The CDR3 contains 16 residues. CDR3 protein: CASSYSTGLGGETQYF. CDR3 nucleotide sequence: TGTGCCAGCAGTTACTCGACTGGGTTGGGAGGAGAGACCCAGTACTTC.

The chain combines TRBV18 with TRBJ1-6; D is possibly TRBD1 (5 bases). V lost 3 bases and J 8 bases, leaving 11 bases between the germline ends. The CDR3 is made up of 14 amino acids. Germline lookup yields CDR1 KGHSH and CDR2 LQKENI. The CDR3 nucleotides are TGTGCCAGCTCACCTGCAGGGATAGATTCACCCCTCCACTTT. Its translation: CASSPAGIDSPLHF.

J is TRBJ1-5 and V is TRBV28, with 7 bases lining up with TRBD1. The ends lost 6 bases at V and 0 bases at J; junction bases unmatched: 14. The CDR3 loop spans 18 amino acids. CDR1 is MDHEN and CDR2 is SYDVKM in the germline V gene. DNA of the CDR3: TGTGCCAGCAGCGTCCCGGGACAGACACGAGTTAGCAATCAGCCCCAGCATTTT. Protein product: CASSVPGQTRVSNQPQHF.

This clone was detected once. The V call is TRBV6-5, the J call TRBJ1-1; no clear D. V was shortened by 5 bases and J by 8 bases, with 12 bases between the two germline ends. Per the germline V gene, CDR1 is MNHEY and CDR2 is SVGAGI. CDR3 length: 12 amino acids. The CDR3 sequence: CASSTPQAEAFF. Here the CDR3 DNA reads TGTGCCAGCAGTACTCCCCAGGCCGAAGCTTTCTTT.

The V call is TRBV6-5, the J call TRBJ2-5, with D unresolved. This CDR3 is 13 amino acids long. V was pared by 5 bases and J by 1 base, with 8 bases between. The V gene's germline CDR1 is MNHEY and CDR2 SVGAGI. The CDR3 spells CASSRESQETQYF. The CDR3 region has the DNA TGTGCCAGCAGTCGCGAAAGCCAAGAGACCCAGTACTTC.

This clone was seen just once. The chain has TRBV19 and TRBJ1-5, with 8 positions matching TRBD1. There are 14 residues in the CDR3. Germline CDR1 LNHDA, CDR2 SQIVND (reference sequence). V gave up 7 bases and J gave up 2 bases; unmatched junction bases: 4. CDR3 region: CASTGGGGNQPQHF. The DNA for the CDR3 is TGTGCCAGTACAGGGGGCGGTGGCAATCAGCCCCAGCATTTT.

V gene TRBV5-4 combines with J gene TRBJ1-2, with no clear D. CDR1 is SGHNT, CDR2 YYREEE, per germline (reference sequence). The CDR3 has 13 residues. The ends were cut back, 1 base at V and 2 bases at J, with 6 bases in the middle. The CDR3 sequence: CASSLSGNYGYTF. CDR3 nucleotide sequence: TGTGCCAGCAGCTTGTCCGGGAACTATGGCTACACCTTC.

The J gene is TRBJ2-1, the V gene TRBV5-6; weak D call: TRBD1 (6 bases). Trimming pared 1 base from V and 9 bases from J, leaving 11 bases between. The CDR3 is 13 amino acids. Germline assignment: CDR1 SGHDT and CDR2 YYEEEE. Here the CDR3 DNA reads TGTGCCAGCAGCTTGTTTTTAGGGGGTGAGCAGTTCTTC. Translated, it gives CASSLFLGGEQFF.

This chain uses TRBV25-1 with TRBJ2-7; D gene unclear. Germline V gives CDR1 MGHDK, CDR2 SYGVNS. V was trimmed by 7 bases and J by 7 bases, leaving 17 bases between them. The CDR3 spans 13 residues. CDR3 loop: CASIPQNNFEQYF. The CDR3 DNA is TGTGCCAGCATCCCGCAAAATAACTTTGAGCAGTACTTC.

The chain has TRBV28 and TRBJ2-3; TRBD1 matches 7 bases. There are 12 residues in the CDR3. Germline trimming cut 8 bases from V and 5 bases from J; bases unmatched to any gene: 4. Germline values: CDR1 MDHEN, CDR2 SYDVKM. This chain's CDR3 is CASGGQVDTQYF. CDR3 in DNA: TGTGCCAGCGGCGGACAGGTAGATACGCAGTATTTT.

The DNA for the CDR3 is TGTGCCAGCAGTCCCGGGGGAGCTGCCTCCTACGAGCAGTACTTC. As protein: CASSPGGAASYEQYF. The chain carries TRBV6-2 or TRBV6-3 and TRBJ2-7; TRBD2 might be the D (6 bases). With 5 bases removed from V and 0 bases from J, the gap between germline ends came to 14 bases. The CDR3 has 15 residues. Germline V lookup: CDR1 MNHEY, CDR2 SVGEGT.

J is TRBJ2-3 and V is TRBV10-1, with D perhaps matching TRBD2 (6 bases). V was shortened by 3 bases and J by 2 bases, with 9 bases between the two germline ends. Germline loops: CDR1 WNHNN, CDR2 SYGVQD (reference sequence). The CDR3 runs to 14 residues. The CDR3 loop reads CASSDSGFTDTQYF. The CDR3 region has the DNA TGCGCCAGCAGTGATAGCGGCTTCACAGATACGCAGTATTTT.

V gene TRBV5-6 combines with J gene TRBJ2-7; no clear D. Germline V gives CDR1 SGHDT, CDR2 YYEEEE. This CDR3 contains 15 residues. With 4 bases removed from V and 3 bases from J, the gap between germline ends came to 17 bases. DNA for the CDR3: TGTGCCAGCAGCCCCCCAGGCAACAAAGGCTACGAGCAGTACTTC. Amino acid sequence: CASSPPGNKGYEQYF.

The V call is TRBV5-6, the J call TRBJ2-7; TRBD1 matches 8 bases. From germline, CDR1 is SGHDT and CDR2 YYEEEE. CDR3 length: 15 residues. J lost 4 bases, V lost 0 bases, and 6 bases had no gene match. CDR3 sequence (DNA): TGTGCCAGCAGCTTGGCCGCAACAGGGGGGTACGAGCAGTACTTC. This gives the protein CASSLAATGGYEQYF.

CDR3 protein: CASRTGISYGYTF. Here the CDR3 DNA reads TGTGCCAGCAGGACAGGGATCAGCTATGGCTACACCTTC. The V gene is TRBV5-6, the J gene TRBJ1-2, with 7 positions matching TRBD1. J was trimmed by 4 bases and V by 5 bases; bases with no gene match: 5. This CDR3 has 13 residues. Germline values: CDR1 SGHDT, CDR2 YYEEEE.

This chain uses TRBV27 with TRBJ2-5; no reliable D call. CDR1 is MNHEY and CDR2 is SMNVEV in the germline V gene (reference sequence). The CDR3 spans 15 residues. Trimming left V 1 base short and J 4 bases short, with 13 bases between. CDR3 in amino acids: CASSLYPGTLETQYF. For the CDR3, the DNA is TGTGCCAGCAGTTTATATCCGGGTACCTTAGAGACCCAGTACTTC.

By its share, this clone is medium-sized. The CDR3 reads CASSPIRDRGEDTEAFF. In DNA form, the CDR3 reads TGTGCCAGCAGCCCCATCCGGGACAGGGGAGAGGACACTGAAGCTTTCTTT. The chain links TRBV14 to TRBJ1-1, with 10 positions matching TRBD1. The CDR3 spans 17 residues. Per germline, CDR1 SGHDN and CDR2 FVKESK. Trimming at V came to 4 bases and at J to 3 bases, leaving 11 bases not matched to a gene.